The next 21 T cell receptor beta chains were all read from a single sample in a study of cytomegalovirus exposure and HLA in healthy donors. PCR involved 60 Vbeta and 13 Jbeta primers. The method was immunoSEQ multiplex PCR; TCRdb's version includes in-frame clones alone and lacks a portion of them. Seen here are 110,000 or so clones, around 82% observed once, and the top ten hold roughly 5.9%. The sequenced sample consisted of PBMCs. These receptors originate from a woman aged 30 to 39 in good health and CMV-seropositive.

The rearrangement uses TRBV10-3 and TRBJ2-3; the match to TRBD2 covers 7 bases. Germline CDR1 reads ENHRY; CDR2 reads SYGVKD. The CDR3 spans 14 residues. V was pared by 4 bases and J by 6 bases, with 7 bases of the junction left unmatched. The chain's CDR3 is CAISAWEGQDTQYF. The CDR3 nucleotides are TGTGCCATCAGTGCCTGGGAGGGCCAGGATACGCAGTATTTT.

With regard to this clone: Other DNA sequences in the same sample also yield this CDR3. V gene TRBV29-1 combines with J gene TRBJ2-1; tentative D call: TRBD1 (5 bases). The CDR3 totals 13 residues. Germline V gene data show CDR1 as SQVTM and CDR2 as ANQGSEA. The V end was cut by 6 bases, the J end by 5 bases, with 14 bases between. Here the CDR3 reads CSVGPSTDNEQFF. As DNA, the CDR3 is TGCAGCGTCGGACCGTCGACAGACAATGAGCAGTTCTTC.

The chain links TRBV30 to TRBJ1-5, with D maybe TRBD1 (6 bases). The V gene's germline CDR1 is GTSNPN and CDR2 SVGIG (reference sequence). The CDR3 contains 14 residues. Trimming pared 2 bases from V and 6 bases from J, leaving 14 bases between. The CDR3 DNA follows: TGTGCCTGGAGTCTCGGCCAGGGGATTCAGCCCCAGCATTTT. This sequence encodes CAWSLGQGIQPQHF.

This clone was seen only once. The V and J genes are TRBV5-5 and TRBJ1-2; TRBD1 matches 7 bases. In germline, CDR1 is SGHKS, CDR2 YYEKEE (reference sequence). With 6 bases clipped from V and 0 bases from J, the junction kept 5 bases outside the gene matches. The CDR3 is made up of 14 amino acids. The CDR3 spells CASNRQGPNYGYTF. CDR3 nucleotide sequence: TGTGCCAGCAACAGACAGGGACCTAACTATGGCTACACCTTC.

V usage is TRBV6-5 and J usage is TRBJ2-2; 10 bases map to TRBD1. CDR1 and CDR2 from the germline V gene are MNHEY and SVGAGI. Trimming took 11 bases from V and 4 from J; bases not matched to a gene: 4. The CDR3 is made up of 13 amino acids. CDR3 DNA: TGTGCCGGAAGACAGGGGGCCACCGGGGAGCTGTTTTTT. Residues: CAGRQGATGELFF.

This chain connects TRBV19 to TRBJ1-2; 8 bases are shared with TRBD1. Unmatched junction bases numbered 6, after V lost 4 bases and J lost 5 bases. The CDR3 spans 14 residues. CDR1 LNHDA and CDR2 SQIVND come from the germline V gene (reference sequence). Here the CDR3 DNA reads TGTGCCAGTAGTAATGGACAGGGAGGGTATGGCTACACCTTC. Translation gives CASSNGQGGYGYTF.

V is TRBV7-6 and J is TRBJ1-1; a possible D gene is TRBD1 (6 bases). Trimming left V 3 bases short and J 8 bases short, with 13 bases between. The CDR3 length is 13 residues. Germline V gene sequence: CDR1 SGHVS, CDR2 FNYEAQ. This CDR3 is CASSLATGYEAFF. For the CDR3, the DNA is TGTGCCAGCAGCTTGGCAACAGGGTACGAAGCTTTCTTT. Full variable domain (missing parts from reference TRBV7-6 and TRBJ1-1): GAGVSQSPRYKVTKRGQDVALRCDPISGHVSLYWYRQALGQGPEFLTYFNYEAQQDKSGLPNDRFSAERPEGSISTLTIQRTEQRDSAMYRCASSLATGYEAFFGQGTRLTVV.

Comment on this clone: Mismatch with germline at one junction end may stem from a read error. The rearrangement joins TRBV28 to TRBJ2-7, with D possibly TRBD2 on 6 matching bases. The CDR3 is 14 residues long. The germline V gene encodes CDR1 MDHEN and CDR2 SYDVKM. The DNA of the CDR3 is TGTGCCCGCAGTTTGGCGGGGCTGTCATACGAGCAGTACTTC. Translating it yields CARSLAGLSYEQYF.

The chain employs TRBV19 and TRBJ2-3, with 9 bases that match TRBD1. The CDR3 spans 15 residues. With V trimmed by 5 bases and J by 1 base, 4 bases remained unmatched. Germline values: CDR1 LNHDA, CDR2 SQIVND (reference sequence). CDR3 DNA: TGTGCCAGTAGTCCACAGGGGGCCCGCACAGATACGCAGTATTTT. Translation gives CASSPQGARTDTQYF. The full variable domain, its missing parts supplied by reference TRBV19 and TRBJ2-3, is DGGITQSPKYLFRKEGQNVTLSCEQNLNHDAMYWYRQDPGQGLRLIYYSQIVNDFQKGDIAEGYSVSREKKESFPLTVTSAQKNPTAFYLCASSPQGARTDTQYFGPGTRLTVL.

The V gene is TRBV10-3, the J gene TRBJ1-1; D remains unclear. The CDR3 runs to 13 residues. V was cut by 3 bases and J by 11 bases, with 16 bases left in between. CDR1 ENHRY and CDR2 SYGVKD come from the germline V gene. CDR3 sequence reads: CAISDIGESGAFF. CDR3 in DNA: TGTGCCATCAGTGATATTGGGGAATCGGGGGCTTTCTTT.

The CDR3 spells CASSVSGGPTYEQYF. The CDR3 DNA reads TGTGCCAGCAGCGTGAGCGGGGGGCCGACCTACGAGCAGTACTTC. The chain is built from TRBV2 and TRBJ2-5, with TRBD2 matching 9 bases. Near its end, the DNA agrees better with TRBJ2-7, so the J call may be wrong. CDR1 is SNHLY and CDR2 is FYNNEI in the germline V gene. The CDR3 has 15 residues.

The chain couples TRBV13 to TRBJ1-3, with D perhaps matching TRBD1 (5 bases). From germline, CDR1 is PRHDT and CDR2 FYEKMQ (reference sequence). The CDR3 has 14 residues. V was shortened by 4 bases and J by 6 bases, with 13 bases between the two germline ends. DNA of the CDR3: TGTGCCAGCAGCTCACAGGAGATCTTAAACACCATATATTTT. Protein sequence: CASSSQEILNTIYF.

This chain connects TRBV7-3 to TRBJ1-1; no clear D gene. The germline gives CDR1 SGHTA, CDR2 FQGTGA. V lost 5 bases and J 0 bases, leaving 7 bases between the germline ends. The CDR3 runs 13 residues. CDR3 sequence (DNA): TGTGCCAGCAGCACCGGAGTGAACACTGAAGCTTTCTTT. This translates into CASSTGVNTEAFF. The full variable domain, with the rest looked up from reference TRBV7-3 and TRBJ1-1, is GAGVSQTPSNKVTEKGKYVELRCDPISGHTALYWYRQSLGQGPEFLIYFQGTGAADDSGLPNDRFFAVRPEGSVSTLKIQRTERGDSAVYLCASSTGVNTEAFFGQGTRLTVV.

The chain uses TRBV2 and TRBJ1-2; 8 bases line up with TRBD1. The germline CDR1 and CDR2 sequences are SNHLY and FYNNEI. The CDR3 runs 13 residues. V shed 4 bases and J 3 bases; nucleotides not matched to a gene: 1. The CDR3 nucleotides are TGTGCCAGCAGTGCAGGGGGCGACTATGGCTACACCTTC. It codes for CASSAGGDYGYTF.

The V gene is TRBV19, the J gene TRBJ1-5, with TRBD1 identical over 8 bases. Per germline, CDR1 LNHDA and CDR2 SQIVND (reference sequence). V dropped 4 bases and J dropped 7; count of bases not matched to a gene: 12. The CDR3 has 16 amino acids. The CDR3 sequence: CASSTPWTGKNQPQHF. CDR3 nucleotide sequence: TGTGCCAGTAGTACCCCTTGGACAGGGAAAAACCAGCCCCAGCATTTT. The full variable domain, rest sourced from reference TRBV19 and TRBJ1-5, is DGGITQSPKYLFRKEGQNVTLSCEQNLNHDAMYWYRQDPGQGLRLIYYSQIVNDFQKGDIAEGYSVSREKKESFPLTVTSAQKNPTAFYLCASSTPWTGKNQPQHFGDGTRLSIL.

The CDR3 here is CASSYFRLSGDYEQYF. Here the CDR3 DNA reads TGTGCCAGCAGTTACTTCCGCCTTAGCGGGGACTACGAGCAGTACTTC. The V gene is TRBV6-6, the J gene TRBJ2-5, with TRBD2 identical over 8 bases. The DNA end is more similar to TRBJ2-7, so the J call may be wrong. CDR1 is MNHNY and CDR2 is SVGAGI in the germline V gene (reference sequence). The CDR3 covers 16 residues.

This clone has only a few counts. V usage is TRBV4-2 and J usage is TRBJ2-3, with TRBD2 matching over 11 bases. J was trimmed by 0 bases and V by 0 bases; bases with no gene match: 5. Germline lookup yields CDR1 LGHNA and CDR2 YNFKEQ. The CDR3 sequence is 18 residues long. As DNA, the CDR3 is TGTGCCAGCAGCCAAGATGTAGCGGGGGGGCCGAGCACAGATACGCAGTATTTT. This codes for CASSQDVAGGPSTDTQYF.

CDR3 loop: CASRFRGTGYGYTF. The CDR3 DNA reads as TGTGCCAGCAGGTTTCGGGGTACGGGCTATGGCTACACCTTC. The chain has TRBV27 and TRBJ1-2; D is undetermined. V lost 6 bases and J lost 4, with 15 bases in between. The CDR3 has 14 residues. CDR1 is MNHEY and CDR2 is SMNVEV in the germline V gene (reference sequence).

CDR3 DNA: TGTGCCTGGAGCGAACTGGACACTGAAGCTTTCTTT. Translation: CAWSELDTEAFF. V gene TRBV30 combines with J gene TRBJ1-1; D not certain. Germline values: CDR1 GTSNPN, CDR2 SVGIG (reference sequence). CDR3 length: 12 amino acids. V shed 3 bases and J shed 3 bases, with 8 bases lying between them.

The chain has TRBV13 and TRBJ2-3; D remains ambiguous. V lost 5 bases and J lost 6, with 9 bases in between. This CDR3 spans 12 amino acids. Germline CDR1 reads PRHDT; CDR2 reads FYEKMQ (reference sequence). CDR3 nucleotide sequence: TGTGCCAGCAGCCCCCTCCGGGATACGCAGTATTTT. It encodes CASSPLRDTQYF. Looking up the rest from reference TRBV13 and TRBJ2-3 gives the full variable domain: AAGVIQSPRHLIKEKRETATLKCYPIPRHDTVYWYQQGPGQDPQFLISFYEKMQSDKGSIPDRFSAQQFSDYHSELNMSSLELGDSALYFCASSPLRDTQYFGPGTRLTVL.

This clone showed up just once. The CDR3 DNA is TGCGCCAGCAGGAAGTCGGTGTTGGGCTACACCTTC. This translates into CASRKSVLGYTF. The chain combines TRBV5-1 with TRBJ1-2, with unresolved D. This CDR3 contains 12 residues. The V gene lost 5 bases and the J gene lost 8 bases, with 13 bases spanning the gap. CDR1 and CDR2 from the germline V gene are SGHRS and YFSETQ. The full variable domain, in which reference TRBV5-1 and TRBJ1-2 provide the parts outside the CDR3, is KAGVTQTPRYLIKTRGQQVTLSCSPISGHRSVSWYQQTPGQGLQFLFEYFSETQRNKGNFPGRFSGRQFSNSRSEMNVSTLELGDSALYLCASRKSVLGYTFGSGTRLTVV.